The clone carrying this T cell receptor (beta chain) turned up a few times. Those donating, healthy Caucasian individuals from Russia, were aged roughly 6 to 90. Each donor gave 9.5 to 10 milliliters of peripheral blood. CDR1 and CDR2 from the germline V gene are SGHRS and YFSETQ. V was clipped by 0 bases and J by 14 bases; unmatched bases: 8. The CDR3 runs 13 residues. This sample is part of a study of blood T cells in healthy people across ages. Overall study: Capture by template switching was about one barcoded beta molecule per two T cells.

Next came a second PCR, run for about 6 to 12 cycles, which used a sample-barcoded 5' primer along with a J-beta primer mix. TCRdb redid the calling of the 5' RACE reads with MiXCR, one entry per CDR3 protein. The sample contains about 1.6 million distinct CDR3 sequences, about 32% of which appear only once. The rearrangement uses TRBV5-1 and TRBJ2-1, with TRBD2 identical over 7 bases. Sequences were obtained from blood. The sequence derives from a woman aged 25 to 39 in good health. CDR3 DNA sequence: TGCGCCAGCAGCTTGGGGGGGGGAGGAGAGGAGTTCTTC. Protein sequence: CASSLGGGGEEFF.